This is a list of T cell receptor beta chains from one sample in a study of blood T cell repertoires in COVID-19. The method was immunoSEQ multiplex PCR; TCRdb's version includes in-frame clones alone and lacks a portion of them. The sample has about 99,000 clones, around four fifths seen once. Sequenced sample: peripheral blood. The receptors were sampled from a human donor in a cohort sampled during active COVID-19. The CDR3 runs from the conserved cysteine through the conserved F or W. Each record gives: J gene, clone size, V gene, D gene, CDR3 DNA, CDR3 protein. A D gene is named only where the DNA matches it firmly. A row's size may be missing; if present it is once, few, many or a size class.

>TRBJ1-1|NA|TRBV5-6|TRBD1
TGTGCCAGCAGCAAACGGACAGGGCCCATGAACACTGAAGCTTTCTTT
CASSKRTGPMNTEAFF
>TRBJ2-1|NA|TRBV11-2|NA
TGTGCCAGCAGCTTAGACCTCAGGGATGAGCAGTTCTTC
CASSLDLRDEQFF
>TRBJ2-7|NA|TRBV5-8|NA
TGTGCCAGCAGTCCCCGGGGGTACGAGCAGTACTTC
CASSPRGYEQYF
>TRBJ1-6|NA|TRBV5-1|NA
TGCGCCAGCAGCCCGCGGACAGTAAATTCACCCCTCCACTTT
CASSPRTVNSPLHF
>TRBJ1-5|NA|TRBV7-9|NA
TGTGCCAGCAGCTGGGGGCAGGGAGATCAGCCCCAGCATTTT
CASSWGQGDQPQHF
>TRBJ1-3|NA|TRBV28|TRBD1
TGTGCCAGCAGTTTCGGACAGGGGTTTTACACCATATATTTT
CASSFGQGFYTIYF
>TRBJ2-1|NA|TRBV7-7|TRBD2
TGTGCTAGCAGCTTATCGGGGGGCTCCTACAATGAGCAGTTCTTC
CASSLSGGSYNEQFF
>TRBJ1-2|NA|TRBV9|TRBD1
TGTGCCAGCAGCCCGGGCGGGACAGGCGGTTTCTATGGCTACACCTTC
CASSPGGTGGFYGYTF
>TRBJ2-2|NA|TRBV4-3|NA
TGCGCCAGCAGCCAAGATTTGGGAGACCGGGAGCTGTTTTTT
CASSQDLGDRELFF
>TRBJ1-5|NA|TRBV3-1/TRBV3-2|TRBD1
TGTGCCAGCAGCTACGGGACAGGGGGCCAAAATCAGCCCCAGCATTTT
CASSYGTGGQNQPQHF
>TRBJ2-5|NA|TRBV12-3/TRBV12-4|NA
TGTGCCAGCAGCGGGACTCTACGGGAGACCCAGTACTTC
CASSGTLRETQYF
>TRBJ2-1|NA|TRBV4-3|TRBD2
TGCGCCAGCAGCCAAGGGTCTTTCGGGGGGGCGAGTTACAATGAGCAGTTCTTC
CASSQGSFGGASYNEQFF
>TRBJ1-5|NA|TRBV12-5|NA
TGTGCTAGTGGGCCAATTAGGGGCAGTCATTGCTATCAGCCCCAGCATTTT
CASGPIRGSHCYQPQHF
>TRBJ1-3|NA|TRBV19|NA
TGTGCCAGTAGTACCGGGGGAAACACCATATATTTT
CASSTGGNTIYF
>TRBJ1-2|many|TRBV19|TRBD1
TGTGCCAGTAGTACCGGGACAGGGCAGGCTCGTCGGGGCTACACCTTC
CASSTGTGQARRGYTF
>TRBJ1-2|NA|TRBV2|NA
TGTGCCAGCGAATCTGGCAGGTCTGGCTACACCTTC
CASESGRSGYTF
>TRBJ2-1|NA|TRBV27|NA
TGTGCCAGCAGTTTACGGGGGAGAAACAATGAGCAGTTCTTC
CASSLRGRNNEQFF
>TRBJ2-5|NA|TRBV4-2|NA
TGTGCCAGCAGCCAAGACTGGACTTCCCAGTACTTC
CASSQDWTSQYF
>TRBJ1-3|NA|TRBV28|NA
TGTGCCAGCAGCGGATCGGGACATTCTGGAAACACCATATATTTT
CASSGSGHSGNTIYF
>TRBJ1-5|NA|TRBV2|NA
TGTGCCAGCAGGAGGAACAATCAGCCCCAGCATTTT
CASRRNNQPQHF
>TRBJ2-7|NA|TRBV15|TRBD1
TGTGCCACCAGCAGATCCACTGCCGGGACAGGGAATTACGAGCAGTACTTC
CATSRSTAGTGNYEQYF
>TRBJ1-6|NA|TRBV2|NA
TGTGCCAGCAGCCTACAGAGCTCCTATAATTCACCCCTCCACTTT
CASSLQSSYNSPLHF
>TRBJ2-7|NA|TRBV9|TRBD2
TGTGCCAGCAGCCCCCGGATAGCGGGGGGGCCTAGTTACGAGCAGTACTTC
CASSPRIAGGPSYEQYF
>TRBJ1-1|NA|TRBV12-3/TRBV12-4|NA
TGTGCCAGCAGTTTGGGGGCAAACACTGAAGCTTTCTTT
CASSLGANTEAFF
>TRBJ1-4|few|TRBV30|TRBD1
TGTGCCTGGAGTGAACAGGGGCTCTCTTATGAAAAACTGTTTTTT
CAWSEQGLSYEKLFF
>TRBJ1-1|NA|TRBV5-1|NA
TGCGCCAGCTCCTGGTCGGATCCCGGGACTGAAGCTTTCTTT
CASSWSDPGTEAFF
>TRBJ1-5|few|TRBV7-9|NA
TGTGCCAGCAGCTTAGGGGAGACAGGAAAAAATCAGCCCCAGCATTTT
CASSLGETGKNQPQHF
>TRBJ2-3|NA|TRBV7-3|NA
TGTGCCAGCAGCCCCAATCCCGTGGGGGGGGCCGCAGATACGCAGTATTTT
CASSPNPVGGAADTQYF
>TRBJ2-1|NA|TRBV15|TRBD2
TGTGCCACCAGCAGAGATCGTGGACTAGTCTACAATGAGCAGTTCTTC
CATSRDRGLVYNEQFF
>TRBJ2-5|NA|TRBV15|TRBD2
TGTGCCACAGCCCGCGGGGGAGGCGGAGAGACCCAGTACTTC
CATARGGGGETQYF
>TRBJ1-2|once|TRBV6-2/TRBV6-3|TRBD1
TGTGCCAGCAGTCCCTGGGGACAGTCCGTCTTCACCTACACCTTC
CASSPWGQSVFTYTF
>TRBJ1-1|NA|TRBV5-4|TRBD1
TGTGCCAGCAGCTTTAAACAGGGGGCAAGCACTGAAGCTTTCTTT
CASSFKQGASTEAFF
>TRBJ1-1|NA|TRBV10-3|NA
TGTGCCATCAGTGCGAACGGGGGGGACACTGAAGCTTTCTTT
CAISANGGDTEAFF
>TRBJ2-7|NA|TRBV15|TRBD2
TGTGCCACCAGCGGACGGAAGATTACCGGGGGGGAGCAGTACTTC
CATSGRKITGGEQYF
>TRBJ2-5|NA|TRBV15|TRBD1
TGTGCCACCAGCAGCGACGGACAGGGGCAAGAGACCCAGTACTTC
CATSSDGQGQETQYF
>TRBJ1-2|NA|TRBV6-5|NA
TGTGCCAGCAGTCGGACGGGACTCAACTATGGCTACACCTTC
CASSRTGLNYGYTF
>TRBJ2-1|NA|TRBV19|NA
TGTGCCAGTAATCTACCCGGGACTCACAATGAGCAGTTCTTC
CASNLPGTHNEQFF
>TRBJ1-6|NA|TRBV6-5|TRBD1
TGTGCCAGCACCTGGACAAGGACAGGGAGTTCACCCCTCCACTTT
CASTWTRTGSSPLHF
>TRBJ1-5|NA|TRBV18|TRBD1
TGTGCCAGCTCGGTGGGACAGGGGAGAAATCAGCCCCAGCATTTT
CASSVGQGRNQPQHF